Detailed here is one T cell receptor (beta chain). CDR1 and CDR2 (germline): DFQATT, SNEGSKA (reference sequence). The V segment lost 0 bases and the J segment 5 bases; nucleotides outside the gene matches: 4. The CDR3 covers 15 residues. The data were taken from a study of CD8 T cells in Susac syndrome. Random hexamers served to reverse transcribe roughly 0.5 to 1 ug RNA. Each CDR3 protein gets one entry after TCRdb re-called the immunoSEQ multiplex PCR reads with MiXCR. There are about 150,000 distinct CDR3 sequences in the sample; 85% to 95% occur only once, and roughly 0.17% lies in the top ten. The TCR was taken from a human donor with Susac syndrome. The chain couples TRBV20-1 to TRBJ2-1; 10 positions match TRBD1. The specimen sequenced was CD8+ T cells from PBMCs. CDR3 region: CSARDDRGRHNEQFF. CDR3 DNA sequence: TGCAGTGCTAGAGACGACAGGGGGCGACACAATGAGCAGTTCTTC.